Given below is one T cell receptor beta chain in context. The trim removed 5 bases at V and 5 bases at J, leaving 6 bases unmatched. CDR3 length: 14 amino acids. From germline, CDR1 is SGHAT and CDR2 FQDESV (reference sequence). These data are taken from a study of ipilimumab plus nivolumab after autologous stem cell transplantation. Checkpoint therapy with ipilimumab 1 mg/kg began 14 to 28 days after transplant. Libraries were prepared by immunoSEQ multiplex PCR; TCRdb keeps only in-frame clonotypes and omits some of them. The table lists 77,000 or so clones, 83% of them singletons. The gene calls are TRBV11-1 and TRBJ1-2; TRBD1 matches 9 bases. The clonotype originates from a male donor with diffuse large B-cell lymphoma. Specimen: PBMCs, collected in a trial of ipilimumab plus nivolumab as post-transplant consolidation. CDR3 region: CASSPGDRAYGYTF. Written as DNA, the CDR3 is TGTGCCAGCAGCCCCGGGGACAGGGCGTATGGCTACACCTTC. Full variable domain (outside the CDR3, taken from reference TRBV11-1 and TRBJ1-2): EAEVAQSPRYKITEKSQAVAFWCDPISGHATLYWYRQILGQGPELLVQFQDESVVDDSQLPKDRFSAERLKGVDSTLKIQPAELGDSAMYLCASSPGDRAYGYTFGSGTRLTVV.